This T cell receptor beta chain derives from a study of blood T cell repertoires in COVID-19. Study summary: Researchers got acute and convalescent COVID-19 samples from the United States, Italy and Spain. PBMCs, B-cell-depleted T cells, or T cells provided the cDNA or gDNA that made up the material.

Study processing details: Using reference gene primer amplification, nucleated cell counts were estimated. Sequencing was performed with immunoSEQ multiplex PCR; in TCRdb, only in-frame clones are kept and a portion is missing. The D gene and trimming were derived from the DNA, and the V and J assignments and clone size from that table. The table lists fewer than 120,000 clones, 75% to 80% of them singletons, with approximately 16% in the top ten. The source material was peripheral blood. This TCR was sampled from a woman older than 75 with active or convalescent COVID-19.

The DNA of the CDR3 is TGTGCCAGCCCAACGGGGGAGGTTAGAGATACGCAGTATTTT. Residues: CASPTGEVRDTQYF. The chain recombines TRBV19 with TRBJ2-3; D may be TRBD2 (6 bases). This CDR3 has 14 amino acids. Germline-derived CDR1 and CDR2 are LNHDA and SQIVND (reference sequence). Trimming stripped 9 bases from V and 5 bases from J, with 18 bases between.